The sample holds a few counts of the clone carrying this T cell receptor beta chain. Antigen: not known. This sample's TCRbeta library carried unique molecular identifier barcodes. TCRdb re-called the PCR reads with MiXCR, one entry per CDR3 protein. The sample yields 500,000 to 650,000 distinct CDR3 sequences, about an eighth seen once. The record originates from a study of T-cell reconstitution after alpha-beta-depleted transplantation in children. V lost 6 bases to trimming and J lost 3 bases; unmatched junction nucleotides: 9. This CDR3 region has 15 residues. Notes on the study in general: It was newly produced T cells that mostly accounted for T-cell counts and diversity one year after transplant. Where some patients showed high TCRbeta diversity at day 60, it came from recipient T cells and thymic progenitors that had survived. There were reportedly several hundred expanded graft clones from which alpha-beta T cells came about two months after transplant.

This chain uses TRBV12-3 or TRBV12-4 with TRBJ2-7; 9 bases are a match to TRBD1. This TCR was recovered from a female patient between 2 and 15 years old who had a stem cell transplant for aplastic anemia, so the T cells may come from the graft donor. Source: PBMCs, mostly from graft donor cells, taken 180 days after TCRalphabeta/CD19-depleted stem cell transplant. DNA for the CDR3: TGTGCCAGCAGGGCCCTGGGGACAGGGTTCTACGAGCAGTACTTC. Translating gives CASRALGTGFYEQYF.